This is a list of T cell receptor beta chains from one sample in a study of tumor and adjacent non-tumor tissue in lung cancer. TCRdb redid the calling of the multiplex PCR reads with MiXCR, one entry per CDR3 protein. The sample lists under 75,000 distinct CDR3 sequences; nearly 70% were seen once. Sequenced: distant non-tumor lung tissue. The source of these receptors is a woman in her 50s with non-small cell lung cancer. Both conserved end residues are part of each CDR3. Fields, in order: J gene, clone size, D gene, V gene, CDR3 protein, CDR3 DNA. D genes are given only for firm matches. Part of the rows lack a size; the others show once, few, many or a class for expanded clones.

TRBJ2-1,.,TRBD1,TRBV23-1,CASSQSRDRYKEQFF,TGCGCCAGCAGTCAATCGAGGGACAGGTACAAGGAGCAGTTCTTC
TRBJ1-2,many,TRBD1,TRBV28,CASSRTGFFGYTF,TGTGCCAGCAGCCGGACAGGTTTTTTTGGCTACACCTTC
TRBJ2-3,.,TRBD2,TRBV4-1,CASSGRVAGNTQYF,TGCGCGAGTTCAGGAAGGGTAGCGGGAAATACGCAGTATTTT
TRBJ2-1,.,TRBD2,TRBV11-2,CANSLTVLAGVQFF,TGTGCCAACAGCTTAACAGTCTTGGCGGGAGTGCAGTTCTTC
TRBJ2-1,once,TRBD1,TRBV12-3/TRBV12-4,CASSLDRTGVDEQLF,TGTGCCAGCAGTTTAGATCGGACAGGGGTAGATGAGCAGCTCTTC
TRBJ2-1,.,.,TRBV20-1,CSTEDLARHTQSSYKEQFF,TGCAGTACTGAAGACCTAGCGAGACACACCCAAAGCTCCTACAAGGAGCAGTTCTTC
TRBJ1-6,.,.,TRBV4-3,CTSSQQMGQYNSPLHF,TGCACCAGCAGCCAACAAATGGGACAATATAACTCACCCCTCCACTTT
TRBJ2-3,once,TRBD1,TRBV11-3,CASSDRGTDMHYF,TGTGCCAGCAGTGACAGGGGAACAGATATGCATTATTTT
TRBJ2-5,few,TRBD2,TRBV4-1,CVSSQGGRGGERETQYF,TGCGTCAGCAGCCAAGGTGGGAGGGGAGGGGAAAGGGAGACCCAGTACTTC
TRBJ2-1,.,TRBD2,TRBV14,CASSQFAGANNEQFF,TGTGCCAGCAGCCAATTTGCGGGAGCAAACAATGAGCAGTTCTTC
TRBJ1-5,few,TRBD1,TRBV20-1,CSTSPAGQGDNQPQHF,TGCAGTACTAGTCCGGCGGGACAGGGGGATAATCAGCCCCAGCATTTT
TRBJ2-3,few,.,TRBV7-9,CASSLSGADTQYF,TGTGCCAGCAGCTTATCAGGTGCAGATACGCAGTATTTT
TRBJ2-1,many,TRBD2,TRBV29-1,CSVESTSADEQFF,TGCAGCGTAGAATCGACTAGCGCCGATGAGCAGTTCTTC
TRBJ2-7,.,TRBD2,TRBV29-1,CRVPNAGTSSYEQYF,TGCAGGGTTCCTAACGCCGGGACTAGCTCCTACGAGCAGTACTTC
TRBJ2-3,.,TRBD2,TRBV20-1,CSAHQWTRGVRDKQYF,TGCAGTGCTCACCAGTGGACTAGAGGAGTCCGGGATAAGCAGTATTTT
TRBJ2-7,.,.,TRBV11-1,CASSLVGIVTYEQYF,TGTGCCAGCAGCTTAGTCGGGATTGTAACCTACGAGCAGTACTTC
TRBJ2-5,many,TRBD1,TRBV20-1,CSAKPGQVLETQYF,TGCAGTGCTAAACCGGGACAGGTTCTGGAGACCCAGTACTTC
TRBJ2-7,medium-sized,.,TRBV11-2,CASSVWESHEQYF,TGTGCCAGCAGCGTCTGGGAGTCCCACGAGCAGTACTTC
TRBJ1-5,.,.,TRBV12-3/TRBV12-4,CASTETYCNQPQHF,TGTGCCAGCACCGAGACGTATTGCAATCAGCCCCAGCATTTT
TRBJ2-3,.,.,TRBV11-1,CASSSATGTHTQYF,TGTGCCAGCAGTTCAGCGACCGGGACACATACGCAGTATTTT
TRBJ2-1,.,.,TRBV4-3,CACNHAGGNNEQFF,TGCGCCTGCAACCATGCTGGCGGGAACAATGAGCAGTTCTTC
TRBJ2-7,.,.,TRBV11-2,CARSLTLWDEEQYF,TGTGCCAGGAGCTTAACCCTTTGGGACGAGGAGCAGTACTTC
TRBJ1-5,.,.,TRBV11-2,CASSLAGRGNGPQHF,TGCGCCAGCAGCTTAGCGGGCCGAGGCAATGGGCCCCAGCATTTT
TRBJ1-6,.,.,TRBV6-1,CASSDNASSYNSPLYF,TGTGCCAGCAGTGATAATGCAAGCTCCTATAATTCACCACTCTACTTT
TRBJ2-7,once,TRBD2,TRBV7-2,CASSPSPSGSYEQYF,TGTGCCAGCAGCCCATCCCCTAGCGGGAGTTACGAGCAGTACTTC